The clone carrying this T cell receptor beta chain occurred once. The target antigen is unknown. This specimen comes from a study of T cell responses to AZD1222 COVID-19 vaccine. The assay was immunoSEQ multiplex PCR, and TCRdb's table has in-frame clones only and misses some. The data hold over 85,000 clones, with roughly 92% observed a single time. V was clipped by 7 bases and J by 3 bases, with 21 bases between them. The CDR3 sequence is 16 residues long. Germline CDR1 and CDR2: SGHVS and FNYEAQ. Study-level results: Per reports, nearly half of all spike-specific TCRs target regions that are unmutated in variants.

Sequencing was performed on peripheral blood, taken on day 0 of AZD1222 vaccination. The chain links TRBV7-6 to TRBJ2-5; D is possibly TRBD1 or TRBD2 (5 bases each). This TCR derives from an adult in good health. In DNA, the CDR3 is TGTGCCAGCACCTCAAACCAGGGCCGGGAAGAAGAGACCCAGTACTTC. Its protein is CASTSNQGREEETQYF.